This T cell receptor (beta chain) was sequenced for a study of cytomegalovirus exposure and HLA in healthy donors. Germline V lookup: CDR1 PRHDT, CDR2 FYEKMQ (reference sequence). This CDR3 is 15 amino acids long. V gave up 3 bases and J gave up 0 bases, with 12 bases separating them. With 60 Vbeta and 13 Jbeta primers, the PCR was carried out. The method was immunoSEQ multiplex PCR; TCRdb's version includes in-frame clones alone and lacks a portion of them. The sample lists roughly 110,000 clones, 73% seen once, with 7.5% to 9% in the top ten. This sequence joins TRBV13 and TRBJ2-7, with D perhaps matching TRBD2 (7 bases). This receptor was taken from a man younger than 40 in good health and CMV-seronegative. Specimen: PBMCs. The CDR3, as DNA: TGTGCCAGCAGCTTGGGCGGGGGCCCCTCCTACGAGCAGTACTTC. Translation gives CASSLGGGPSYEQYF.